Below, 32 T cell receptor beta chains from the same sample are listed, as sequenced in a study of cytomegalovirus exposure and HLA in healthy donors. The primer mix had 60 Vbeta and 13 Jbeta primers. The data were produced by immunoSEQ multiplex PCR, yet TCRdb's version contains in-frame clones alone and is incomplete. The sample lists about 160,000 clones; approximately 80% were seen once. Sequenced material: PBMCs. All receptors come from a woman aged 50 to 65 in good health and CMV-seronegative.

This rearrangement joins TRBV7-2 to TRBJ2-7; 8 bases map to TRBD1. The length of the CDR3 is 13 residues. J lost 3 bases, V lost 4 bases, and 2 bases had no gene match. Looked up from germline, CDR1 is SGHTA and CDR2 is FQGNSA. The CDR3 here is CASSSTGGYEQYF. In DNA form, the CDR3 reads TGTGCCAGCAGCTCTACAGGGGGCTACGAGCAGTACTTC.

The rearrangement links TRBV7-6 to TRBJ2-7; D possibly corresponds to TRBD1 (5 bases). There are 14 residues in the CDR3. CDR1 is SGHVS and CDR2 is FNYEAQ in the germline V gene. The V and J ends lost 5 bases and 2 bases respectively, with 13 bases between them. The CDR3 nucleotides are TGTGCCAGCAGCACAGGCTCCACCACCTACGAGCAGTACTTC. As protein: CASSTGSTTYEQYF.

This clone has just one count. The V and J genes are TRBV5-1 and TRBJ1-1; TRBD1 is a possible D gene (5 bases). With 5 bases removed from V and 0 bases from J, the gap between germline ends came to 14 bases. This CDR3 spans 15 amino acids. The germline gives CDR1 SGHRS, CDR2 YFSETQ. CDR3 region: CASRGEGKVNTEAFF. CDR3 nucleotides: TGCGCCAGCAGGGGGGAGGGTAAGGTGAACACTGAAGCTTTCTTT.

The rearrangement uses TRBV2 and TRBJ1-2; D unresolved. CDR1 SNHLY and CDR2 FYNNEI come from the germline V gene. Trimming took off 3 bases at V and 7 bases at J, with 15 bases between the two ends. The CDR3 has 14 residues. The CDR3 sequence: CASSDAGVWVGYTF. CDR3 bases: TGTGCCAGCAGTGATGCCGGGGTCTGGGTTGGCTACACCTTC.

The V and J genes are TRBV7-9 and TRBJ2-3; 10 bases map to TRBD2. In germline, CDR1 is SEHNR, CDR2 FQNEAQ (reference sequence). The trim removed 1 base at V and 3 bases at J, leaving 1 base unmatched. The CDR3 covers 15 residues. CDR3: CASSLEAGGTDTQYF. The CDR3 nucleotides are TGTGCCAGCAGCTTAGAAGCGGGGGGGACAGATACGCAGTATTTT.

As for this clone: At one end the junction does not follow the germline gene, possibly because of a read error. The CDR3 nucleotides read TGTGCCAGCAGCCCCGGAAGGGGTAGCGGGGGAAACGCGGTCTTC. Translating gives CASSPGRGSGGNAVF. The chain combines TRBV5-4 with TRBJ2-1, with 9 nucleotides matching TRBD2. Germline CDR1 and CDR2: SGHNT and YYREEE (reference sequence). This CDR3 is built from 15 residues.

V gene TRBV10-3 combines with J gene TRBJ2-2; D is undetermined. Germline V CDR1 and CDR2: ENHRY, SYGVKD. This CDR3 spans 14 amino acids. The ends were cut back, 2 bases at V and 1 base at J, with 5 bases in the middle. The CDR3: CAISERGNTGELFF. Here the CDR3 DNA reads TGTGCCATCAGTGAGAGAGGGAACACCGGGGAGCTGTTTTTT.

This sequence joins TRBV28 and TRBJ1-1; TRBD1 aligns across 10 bases. This CDR3 has 15 amino acids. Looked up from germline, CDR1 is MDHEN and CDR2 is SYDVKM. Germline trimming cut 10 bases from V and 2 bases from J; bases unmatched to any gene: 10. The CDR3: CAIKGTGAPNTEAFF. CDR3 nucleotide sequence: TGTGCCATCAAAGGGACAGGGGCGCCTAACACTGAAGCTTTCTTT.

The chain couples TRBV7-9 to TRBJ2-7, with a tentative D call TRBD2 (5 bases). V was cut by 2 bases and J by 6 bases, with 11 bases left in between. There are 13 residues in the CDR3. Germline V gene lookup returns CDR1 SEHNR and CDR2 FQNEAQ (reference sequence). The DNA of the CDR3 is TGTGCCAGCAGCTTAACTAGATTTGGCGAGCAGTACTTC. Translated: CASSLTRFGEQYF.

This rearrangement joins TRBV7-2 to TRBJ2-1; 10 bases are a match to TRBD2. Germline CDR1 SGHTA, CDR2 FQGNSA. The CDR3 contains 14 residues. The J segment lost 7 bases and the V segment lost 2 bases, leaving 2 bases of the junction unmatched. The CDR3 spells CASSLTSGKNEQFF. In DNA form, the CDR3 reads TGTGCCAGCAGCTTAACTAGCGGGAAAAATGAGCAGTTCTTC.

The chain couples TRBV7-3 to TRBJ2-7; the match to TRBD2 covers 7 bases. The CDR3 consists of 15 residues. Germline V gene lookup returns CDR1 SGHTA and CDR2 FQGTGA. V shed 2 bases and J 1 base; nucleotides not matched to a gene: 5. In DNA form, the CDR3 reads TGTGCCAGCAGCTTACAAGCGGGGCAGTCCTACGAGCAGTACTTC. Protein sequence: CASSLQAGQSYEQYF.

J is TRBJ1-2 and V is TRBV5-4; D ambiguous. Trimming removed 3 bases at V and 5 bases at J, with 14 bases between. The V gene's germline CDR1 is SGHNT and CDR2 YYREEE (reference sequence). The length of the CDR3 is 14 residues. The CDR3 region is CASSSTPERYGYTF. The CDR3, as DNA: TGTGCCAGCAGCTCCACCCCGGAGAGGTATGGCTACACCTTC.

This sequence joins TRBV28 and TRBJ1-1, with D tentatively TRBD1 (6 bases). CDR1 and CDR2 from the germline V gene are MDHEN and SYDVKM. The CDR3 extends over 14 amino acids. Trimming removed 6 bases from V and 3 bases from J, with 14 bases in between. CDR3 DNA: TGTGCCAGCAGGGATAACAGGGCGCACACTGAAGCTTTCTTT. Amino acid sequence: CASRDNRAHTEAFF.

Worth noting for this clone: At one end, the junction sequence differs from germline, possibly due to a read error. The rearrangement links TRBV7-9 to TRBJ1-3; 7 nucleotides align to TRBD1. The CDR3 totals 19 residues. Germline CDR1 and CDR2: SEHNR and FQNEAQ (reference sequence). CDR3 in DNA: TGTTCCAGCAGCTTCAGGGGGGTAAGGGGTACCACGTCTGGAAACACCATATATTTT. Protein product: CSSSFRGVRGTTSGNTIYF.

The chain carries TRBV28 and TRBJ2-1; 11 bases are shared with TRBD2. Germline-derived CDR1 and CDR2 are MDHEN and SYDVKM. The V gene end was trimmed by 2 bases and the J gene end by 3 bases; junction bases not matched to a gene: 3. The CDR3 consists of 16 residues. CDR3 protein: CASSLQTSGNYNEQFF. In nucleotides, the CDR3 is TGTGCCAGCAGTTTACAGACTAGCGGGAACTACAATGAGCAGTTCTTC.

This chain uses TRBV10-3 with TRBJ2-2; 7 bases line up with TRBD1. Germline V gives CDR1 ENHRY, CDR2 SYGVKD. The V segment lost 5 bases and the J segment 7 bases; nucleotides outside the gene matches: 7. The CDR3 totals 14 residues. Written as DNA, the CDR3 is TGTGCCATCAGTACAGGGGTTTACGGCGGGGAGCTGTTTTTT. Its protein is CAISTGVYGGELFF.

The chain recombines TRBV5-1 with TRBJ2-1; possibly TRBD1 for D (6 bases). V was trimmed by 0 bases and J by 8 bases, leaving 21 bases between them. Looked up from germline, CDR1 is SGHRS and CDR2 is YFSETQ. CDR3 length equals 17 residues. The CDR3 region has the DNA TGCGCCAGCAGCTTGGCCGGGTCAGGGGCCTCAGGCCATGAGCAGTTCTTC. As protein: CASSLAGSGASGHEQFF.

This clone was recorded only once. The chain couples TRBV7-9 to TRBJ2-7; weak D call: TRBD2 (5 bases). CDR1 and CDR2 from the germline V gene are SEHNR and FQNEAQ (reference sequence). Trimming stripped 5 bases from V and 6 bases from J, with 14 bases between. This CDR3 is 13 amino acids long. The CDR3 nucleotides are TGTGCCAGCAGCCTCTGGACTTCCGCCGAGCAGTACTTC. It specifies CASSLWTSAEQYF.

This clone was detected a few times. The chain is built from TRBV7-9 and TRBJ2-7, with D maybe TRBD1 (6 bases). The V gene lost 4 bases and the J gene lost 2 bases, with 12 bases spanning the gap. CDR3 length: 14 amino acids. CDR1 and CDR2 (germline): SEHNR, FQNEAQ (reference sequence). Here the CDR3 reads CASSSRQAAYEQYF. The CDR3 DNA reads as TGTGCCAGCAGCTCTCGACAGGCCGCCTACGAGCAGTACTTC.

V and J are TRBV28 and TRBJ1-3; TRBD1 matches at 9 bases. There are 15 residues in the CDR3. The germline V gene has CDR1 MDHEN and CDR2 SYDVKM. With 10 bases clipped from V and 4 bases from J, the junction kept 11 bases outside the gene matches. CDR3 region: CATQQTGGGGNTIYF. The CDR3 coding sequence is TGTGCCACTCAACAAACAGGGGGCGGGGGAAACACCATATATTTT.

This clone appeared a few times. The chain combines TRBV19 with TRBJ1-1; the D is unclear. Trimming cost V 5 bases and J 3 bases, with 10 bases left between them. The CDR3 is 13 residues long. Germline V CDR1 and CDR2: LNHDA, SQIVND (reference sequence). CDR3 sequence (DNA): TGTGCCAGTAGTTTATCCGCGGACACTGAAGCTTTCTTT. Encoded protein: CASSLSADTEAFF.

V gene TRBV28 combines with J gene TRBJ2-7, with TRBD1 identical over 10 bases. From germline, CDR1 is MDHEN and CDR2 SYDVKM. V was clipped by 10 bases and J by 4 bases; unmatched bases: 7. This CDR3 spans 13 amino acids. The CDR3 region has the DNA TGTGCCACTCTGACAGGGGGCGCGTACGAGCAGTACTTC. This codes for CATLTGGAYEQYF.

J is TRBJ2-7 and V is TRBV27; 8 nucleotides align to TRBD2. The CDR3 has 15 amino acids. Losses at the gene ends were 4 bases for V and 5 bases for J; bases not matched to a gene: 10. CDR1 and CDR2 (germline): MNHEY, SMNVEV (reference sequence). CDR3 in DNA: TGTGCCAGCAGTTCCCCGGGACTAGGAGAGCACGAGCAGTACTTC. Its protein product is CASSSPGLGEHEQYF.

The genes are TRBV25-1 and TRBJ2-1, with D perhaps TRBD2 (7 bases). CDR3 size: 14 residues. Germline values: CDR1 MGHDK, CDR2 SYGVNS. The V end was cut by 5 bases, the J end by 10 bases, with 18 bases between. In DNA form, the CDR3 reads TGTGCCAGCAGTAAAGCGGGAAAGCAGGGGGAGCAGTTCTTC. This codes for CASSKAGKQGEQFF.

This rearrangement joins TRBV6-5 to TRBJ1-4, with 7 bases aligning to TRBD1. Trimming took 0 bases from V and 6 from J; bases not matched to a gene: 7. The CDR3 runs to 16 residues. Germline V CDR1 and CDR2: MNHEY, SVGAGI. CDR3 in amino acids: CASSYSSPGTDEKLFF. The CDR3 DNA reads TGTGCCAGCAGTTACTCGTCTCCAGGGACAGATGAAAAACTGTTTTTT.

The chain combines TRBV5-1 with TRBJ2-5; 9 nucleotides agree with TRBD1. Near its end, the DNA agrees better with TRBJ2-7, so the J call may be wrong. This CDR3 spans 14 amino acids. The germline CDR1 and CDR2 sequences are SGHRS and YFSETQ. CDR3 coding DNA: TGCGCCAGCTCCCGAGGGACAGGGCAATACGAGCAGTACTTC. Amino acids: CASSRGTGQYEQYF.

V is TRBV7-2 and J is TRBJ1-2; D not resolved. The CDR3 runs 12 residues. V was shortened by 5 bases and J by 2 bases, with 6 bases between the two germline ends. The germline gives CDR1 SGHTA, CDR2 FQGNSA. The CDR3 region is CASSRLNYGYTF. CDR3 sequence (DNA): TGTGCCAGCAGCCGACTGAACTATGGCTACACCTTC. Complete variable domain (other parts from reference TRBV7-2 and TRBJ1-2): GAGVSQSPSNKVTEKGKDVELRCDPISGHTALYWYRQSLGQGLEFLIYFQGNSAPDKSGLPSDRFSAERTGGSVSTLTIQRTQQEDSAVYLCASSRLNYGYTFGSGTRLTVV.

The gene calls are TRBV28 and TRBJ1-1; 8 nucleotides agree with TRBD1. V lost 5 bases to trimming and J lost 3 bases; unmatched junction nucleotides: 2. This CDR3 has 13 residues. The germline V gene encodes CDR1 MDHEN and CDR2 SYDVKM. The DNA of the CDR3 is TGTGCCAGCAGTCCGGACAGGGACACTGAAGCTTTCTTT. Translating gives CASSPDRDTEAFF.

This sequence joins TRBV19 and TRBJ1-1, with a possible D match to TRBD1 (5 bases). V was trimmed by 5 bases and J by 1 base, leaving 11 bases between them. CDR3 length: 14 amino acids. The V gene's germline CDR1 is LNHDA and CDR2 SQIVND (reference sequence). CDR3 sequence reads: CASSAAGSNTEAFF. The CDR3 coding sequence is TGTGCCAGTAGTGCAGCAGGGTCGAACACTGAAGCTTTCTTT.

The chain carries TRBV6-1 and TRBJ2-7; D not certain. The CDR3 is 14 residues long. V gave up 4 bases and J gave up 2 bases, with 12 bases separating them. The V gene's germline CDR1 is MNHNS and CDR2 SASEGT. CDR3 coding DNA: TGTGCCAGCAGTGTCCCCGACACCACCTACGAGCAGTACTTC. Translating it yields CASSVPDTTYEQYF.

Of note for this clone: Mismatch with germline at one junction end may stem from a read error. The V gene is TRBV5-4, the J gene TRBJ2-3; 11 bases are a match to TRBD2. The CDR3 is 16 amino acids. CDR1 and CDR2 (germline): SGHNT, YYREEE (reference sequence). The CDR3 sequence: CVSSGGLAAGTDTQYF. CDR3 DNA: TGTGTCAGCAGCGGGGGACTAGCGGCCGGCACAGATACGCAGTATTTT.

The gene calls are TRBV6-5 and TRBJ2-7, with 7 bases fitting TRBD1. This CDR3 is built from 14 residues. With V trimmed by 2 bases and J by 5 bases, 6 bases remained unmatched. From germline, CDR1 is MNHEY and CDR2 SVGAGI. The CDR3 is CASSYRQGSDEQYF. In DNA, the CDR3 is TGTGCCAGCAGTTACAGACAGGGTTCCGACGAGCAGTACTTC.